The 11 T cell receptor beta chains below come from one sample, sequenced in a study of blood T cell repertoires in COVID-19. Profiled with immunoSEQ multiplex PCR; TCRdb holds only in-frame clones, not every one. In the table there are hundreds of thousands of clones, roughly 90% of which are singletons. Material: peripheral blood. The receptors here all came from a woman in her 70s with COVID-19, enrolled during active disease.

V gene TRBV6-6 combines with J gene TRBJ1-1, with D possibly being TRBD1 (5 bases). The V end was cut by 10 bases, the J end by 6 bases, with 21 bases between. The length of the CDR3 is 14 residues. Germline loops: CDR1 MNHNY, CDR2 SVGAGI (reference sequence). As DNA, the CDR3 is TGTGCCACGGGCGCCCCGGGGGTCGCGGCTGAAGCTTTCTTT. Amino acids: CATGAPGVAAEAFF.

The chain carries TRBV7-9 and TRBJ1-2; TRBD1 agrees at 7 bases. The CDR3 contains 16 residues. The ends lost 5 bases at V and 3 bases at J; junction bases unmatched: 12. The germline V gene encodes CDR1 SEHNR and CDR2 FQNEAQ (reference sequence). CDR3 in amino acids: CASSQKDRYHDYGYTF. The CDR3 coding sequence is TGTGCCAGCAGCCAAAAGGACAGGTATCATGACTATGGCTACACCTTC. Full variable domain (outside the CDR3, taken from reference TRBV7-9 and TRBJ1-2): DTGVSQNPRHKITKRGQNVTFRCDPISEHNRLYWYRQTLGQGPEFLTYFQNEAQLEKSRLLSDRFSAERPKGSFSTLEIQRTEQGDSAMYLCASSQKDRYHDYGYTFGSGTRLTVV.

The chain carries TRBV30 and TRBJ2-1, with 7 bases identical to TRBD2. Germline V CDR1 and CDR2: GTSNPN, SVGIG (reference sequence). Trimming took 2 bases from V and 9 from J; bases not matched to a gene: 10. This CDR3 comprises 14 residues. The CDR3 here is CAWSYQSGVAEQFF. The CDR3 region has the DNA TGTGCCTGGAGTTACCAAAGCGGGGTGGCTGAGCAGTTCTTC.

The V call is TRBV18, the J call TRBJ1-2, with 7 bases fitting TRBD1. Germline V lookup: CDR1 KGHSH, CDR2 LQKENI. V gave up 4 bases and J gave up 3 bases; unmatched junction bases: 2. The CDR3 is made up of 13 amino acids. CDR3 sequence (DNA): TGTGCCAGCTCACAAACAGGGGACTATGGCTACACCTTC. It is translated as CASSQTGDYGYTF.

The chain links TRBV7-2 to TRBJ1-2; TRBD1 matches at 8 bases. Losses at the gene ends were 5 bases for V and 6 bases for J; bases not matched to a gene: 5. The CDR3 loop spans 13 amino acids. Germline lookup yields CDR1 SGHTA and CDR2 FQGNSA. CDR3 coding DNA: TGTGCCAGCAGCCTAGACAGGGGAGATGGCTACACCTTC. Its translation: CASSLDRGDGYTF.

The J gene is TRBJ2-1, the V gene TRBV29-1; weak D call: TRBD2 (6 bases). There are 12 residues in the CDR3. The germline V gene encodes CDR1 SQVTM and CDR2 ANQGSEA. Deletions cut 5 bases from V and 11 bases from J, with 16 bases between. The CDR3 here is CSVLIDGSKQFF. DNA of the CDR3: TGCAGCGTTCTAATTGACGGGAGCAAGCAGTTCTTC.

The genes are TRBV25-1 and TRBJ1-6; D perhaps matches TRBD1 (5 bases). The CDR3 contains 17 residues. CDR1 MGHDK and CDR2 SYGVNS come from the germline V gene. Trimming took off 4 bases at V and 8 bases at J, with 21 bases between the two ends. The CDR3 DNA reads TGTGCCAGCAGTGGTCGAGGTCCACGGGGGTCTTATTCACCCCTCCACTTT. Amino acids: CASSGRGPRGSYSPLHF.

The chain recombines TRBV6-2 or TRBV6-3 with TRBJ2-3; 14 bases align to TRBD2. The germline CDR1 and CDR2 sequences are MNHEY and SVGEGT. The CDR3 sequence is 16 residues long. V shed 5 bases, J shed 5 bases, and the junction held 6 bases outside the gene matches. CDR3 in amino acids: CASSGRGTSGRDTQYF. The CDR3 DNA is TGTGCCAGCAGTGGCCGGGGGACTAGCGGGAGAGATACGCAGTATTTT.

V and J are TRBV2 and TRBJ2-1; D may be TRBD1 (5 bases). This CDR3 has 14 residues. V shed 6 bases and J shed 4 bases, with 13 bases lying between them. The V gene's germline CDR1 is SNHLY and CDR2 FYNNEI. Written as DNA, the CDR3 is TGTGCCAGCAGAGGGGCAGGGTTTTACAATGAGCAGTTCTTC. This codes for CASRGAGFYNEQFF.

The rearrangement joins TRBV5-1 to TRBJ2-5; 8 bases agree with TRBD2. The CDR3 has 17 residues. Unmatched junction bases numbered 12, after V lost 3 bases and J lost 2 bases. Germline values: CDR1 SGHRS, CDR2 YFSETQ. The CDR3 coding sequence is TGCGCCAGCAGCTGGCGGGCGAGCGGGGGAGATCAAGAGACCCAGTACTTC. Encoded protein: CASSWRASGGDQETQYF.

The rearrangement joins TRBV6-2 or TRBV6-3 to TRBJ2-1; 12 bases fit TRBD2. The CDR3 totals 20 residues. Germline V gives CDR1 MNHEY, CDR2 SVGEGT. The trim removed 5 bases at V and 0 bases at J, leaving 14 bases unmatched. The CDR3 sequence: CASSPLGLAGPRGSYNEQFF. CDR3 nucleotide sequence: TGTGCCAGCAGTCCCCTCGGACTAGCGGGGCCCCGGGGCTCCTACAATGAGCAGTTCTTC.